This entry lists 21 T cell receptor beta chains sequenced from one sample in a study of T cells in Graves' hyperthyroidism and ophthalmopathy. Amplified TCR beta CDR3 regions came from RNA transcripts. A set of HTBI primers served as the primers for a first-round RT-PCR of the TCR CDR3. TCRdb re-called the multiplex PCR reads with MiXCR, one entry per CDR3 protein. The sample shows 390,000 or so distinct CDR3 sequences, roughly 14% of them seen only once. Material: blood. Receptor source: a man aged 18-30 years with Graves' ophthalmopathy.

At least ten counts were recorded for this clonotype. The rearrangement links TRBV3-1 to TRBJ2-3; D gene uncertain. In germline, CDR1 is LGHDT, CDR2 YNNKEL (reference sequence). Trimming stripped 2 bases from V and 4 bases from J, with 7 bases between. CDR3 size: 13 residues. The CDR3 sequence: CASSQLSADTQYF. Written as DNA, the CDR3 is TGTGCCAGCAGCCAATTATCGGCAGATACGCAGTATTTT.

Many counts were recorded for this clonotype. CDR3 amino acids: CASSLPMGTGSSTDTQYF. For the CDR3, the DNA is TGTGCCAGCAGCTTACCCATGGGAACAGGTTCTAGCACAGATACGCAGTATTTT. The rearrangement links TRBV11-2 to TRBJ2-3, with TRBD1 as a possible D gene (5 bases). CDR3 length equals 18 residues. V was cut by 2 bases and J by 0 bases, with 18 bases left in between. In germline, CDR1 is SGHAT, CDR2 FQNNGV.

The chain uses TRBV19 and TRBJ2-7; D may match TRBD1 or TRBD2 (6 bases each). The germline CDR1 and CDR2 sequences are LNHDA and SQIVND (reference sequence). Trimming shortened V by 6 bases and J by 2 bases, and 20 bases separated the two germline ends. There are 16 residues in the CDR3. The CDR3 reads CASSRGQGRKTYEQYF. In DNA form, the CDR3 reads TGTGCCAGTAGCCGGGGGCAGGGTAGGAAAACCTACGAGCAGTACTTC.

This clonotype showed up many times. This chain links TRBV10-1 with TRBJ2-7; maybe TRBD2 (7 bases). The CDR3 contains 20 residues. Germline V CDR1 and CDR2: WNHNN, SYGVQD (reference sequence). Trimming removed 0 bases from V and 1 base from J, with 25 bases in between. Here the CDR3 reads CASSESQGLADLRLSYEQYF. For the CDR3, the DNA is TGCGCCAGCAGTGAGTCTCAGGGGCTAGCGGACCTAAGGCTTTCCTACGAGCAGTACTTC.

This clonotype was counted ten times or more. The chain links TRBV27 to TRBJ1-6, with D possibly being TRBD1 (5 bases). With 4 bases removed from V and 6 bases from J, the gap between germline ends came to 10 bases. CDR3 length: 14 amino acids. Looked up from germline, CDR1 is MNHEY and CDR2 is SMNVEV (reference sequence). This chain's CDR3 is CASSYRQINSPLHF. The CDR3 coding sequence is TGTGCCAGCAGTTATCGACAGATTAATTCACCCCTCCACTTT.

At least ten counts were recorded for this clonotype. The chain joins TRBV5-1 to TRBJ1-4, with D unresolved. V gave up 1 base and J gave up 5 bases, with 3 bases separating them. The CDR3 spans 12 residues. The V gene's germline CDR1 is SGHRS and CDR2 YFSETQ. CDR3 loop: CASSLQNEKLFF. CDR3 nucleotide sequence: TGCGCCAGCAGCTTGCAGAATGAAAAACTGTTTTTT.

This chain connects TRBV4-1 to TRBJ1-5; a weak D match, TRBD1 (6 bases). This CDR3 comprises 16 residues. V lost 0 bases, J lost 4 bases, and 13 bases lay in between. Germline CDR1 reads MGHRA; CDR2 reads YSYEKL. CDR3 nucleotides: TGCGCCAGCAGCCAAGAGGGGGGGCGGAAGAATCAGCCCCAGCATTTT. It codes for CASSQEGGRKNQPQHF.

This CDR3 reads CASSPLGLAGEETQYF. The CDR3 DNA reads as TGTGCCAGCAGCCCCTTGGGGCTAGCGGGGGAAGAGACCCAGTACTTC. The gene calls are TRBV7-6 and TRBJ2-5; 10 bases align to TRBD2. With 5 bases clipped from V and 3 bases from J, the junction kept 9 bases outside the gene matches. There are 16 residues in the CDR3. CDR1 SGHVS and CDR2 FNYEAQ come from the germline V gene.

This clonotype has a count of ten or more. The chain couples TRBV10-1 to TRBJ2-1, with D unresolved. Per the germline V gene, CDR1 is WNHNN and CDR2 is SYGVQD (reference sequence). The CDR3 has 15 amino acids. V was clipped by 2 bases and J by 2 bases, with 10 bases between them. The CDR3 loop reads CASSEPRGPYNEQFF. CDR3 coding DNA: TGCGCCAGCAGTGAGCCCCGTGGGCCCTACAATGAGCAGTTCTTC.

The rearrangement uses TRBV28 and TRBJ1-1, with D uncertain. Germline V lookup: CDR1 MDHEN, CDR2 SYDVKM. This CDR3 region has 14 residues. Trimming removed 8 bases from V and 1 base from J, with 14 bases in between. In nucleotides, the CDR3 is TGTGCCAGCGCACCCGGGGAGAGGAACACTGAAGCTTTCTTT. Encoded protein: CASAPGERNTEAFF.

This clonotype was seen repeatedly, ten times or more. The V gene is TRBV6-1, the J gene TRBJ1-1; no reliable D call. V was pared by 2 bases and J by 8 bases, with 12 bases between. CDR1 MNHNS and CDR2 SASEGT come from the germline V gene. This CDR3 is built from 13 residues. CDR3 residues: CASSETPGWEAFF. Written as DNA, the CDR3 is TGTGCCAGCAGTGAAACCCCTGGATGGGAAGCTTTCTTT.

This clonotype showed up many times. The V call is TRBV9, the J call TRBJ2-7; D is perhaps TRBD1 (6 bases). The CDR3 is made up of 14 amino acids. Looked up from germline, CDR1 is SGDLS and CDR2 is YYNGEE. V shed 3 bases and J shed 1 base, with 11 bases lying between them. Here the CDR3 DNA reads TGTGCCAGCAGCGACAGGGTAGTATCCTACGAGCAGTACTTC. Its translation is CASSDRVVSYEQYF.

This rearrangement joins TRBV4-1 to TRBJ2-7, with TRBD1 as a possible D gene (6 bases). Germline V gene data show CDR1 as MGHRA and CDR2 as YSYEKL. The CDR3 totals 16 residues. The V end lost 1 base, the J end lost 0 bases, and 13 bases lay between the germline ends. CDR3: CASSQAPTGYSYEQYF. CDR3 nucleotides: TGCGCCAGCAGCCAAGCTCCGACAGGTTACTCCTACGAGCAGTACTTC.

V is TRBV10-3 and J is TRBJ2-6; D remains ambiguous. Germline V CDR1 and CDR2: ENHRY, SYGVKD. Trimming left V 0 bases short and J 4 bases short, with 10 bases between. The CDR3 length is 16 residues. The chain's CDR3 is CAISESPGSGANVLTF. In DNA form, the CDR3 reads TGTGCCATCAGTGAGTCCCCAGGTTCGGGGGCCAACGTCCTGACTTTC.

As for this clonotype: One base away lies a much larger clone, so this may be a sequencing read error. This chain uses TRBV19 with TRBJ2-7, with 13 bases matching TRBD2. From germline, CDR1 is LNHDA and CDR2 SQIVND (reference sequence). This CDR3 is 18 amino acids long. CDR3 loop: CASSYYGGLAGSAYEQCF. The CDR3 nucleotides are TGTGCCAGTAGTTACTATGGGGGACTAGCGGGGTCCGCCTACGAGCAGTGCTTC.

The J gene is TRBJ2-1, the V gene TRBV5-4; 8 bases match TRBD2. The V and J ends lost 4 bases and 3 bases, in that order; junction bases with no gene match: 6. Germline CDR1 SGHNT, CDR2 YYREEE (reference sequence). The CDR3 has 15 residues. The CDR3 coding sequence is TGTGCCAGCAGCCCGGGGGGGACGGTCTACAATGAGCAGTTCTTC. Translated, it gives CASSPGGTVYNEQFF.

This clonotype was picked up a small number of times. The rearrangement uses TRBV6-1 and TRBJ1-5; D perhaps matches TRBD1 (5 bases). The germline V gene encodes CDR1 MNHNS and CDR2 SASEGT. The CDR3 is 15 residues long. Trimming shortened V by 6 bases and J by 4 bases, and 16 bases separated the two germline ends. This CDR3 is CASSHLGGGNQPQHF. The CDR3 DNA reads TGTGCCAGCAGCCACCTGGGGGGGGGAAATCAGCCCCAGCATTTT.

This clonotype was observed many times. This rearrangement joins TRBV19 to TRBJ2-1; 10 bases match TRBD2. There are 20 residues in the CDR3. V lost 3 bases to trimming and J lost 0 bases; unmatched junction nucleotides: 14. The germline gives CDR1 LNHDA, CDR2 SQIVND (reference sequence). The CDR3 loop reads CASSIQPSGGSFASYNEQFF. In nucleotides, the CDR3 is TGTGCCAGTAGTATTCAGCCTAGCGGGGGCTCCTTCGCCTCCTACAATGAGCAGTTCTTC.

This clonotype has ten or more counts. The chain combines TRBV9 with TRBJ1-1, with a possible D match to TRBD1 (6 bases). CDR3 length: 14 residues. Germline CDR1 and CDR2: SGDLS and YYNGEE. Trimming left V 3 bases short and J 1 base short, with 10 bases between. DNA for the CDR3: TGTGCCAGCAGCGCCCAGGGGAAGAACACTGAAGCTTTCTTT. It encodes CASSAQGKNTEAFF.

The chain has TRBV13 and TRBJ2-1, with a tentative D call TRBD2 (6 bases). The CDR3 extends over 15 amino acids. V lost 3 bases to trimming and J lost 7 bases, with 16 bases between them. Germline CDR1 and CDR2: PRHDT and FYEKMQ (reference sequence). The CDR3 region has the DNA TGTGCCAGCAGCTTTGGTGGAGGGATGGTGAATGAGCAGTTCTTC. Its protein product is CASSFGGGMVNEQFF.

V gene TRBV15 combines with J gene TRBJ2-5; D is unresolved. This CDR3 region has 13 residues. The V end lost 1 base, the J end lost 5 bases, and 8 bases lay between the germline ends. In germline, CDR1 is LNHNV, CDR2 YYDKDF (reference sequence). CDR3 DNA sequence: TGTGCCACCAGCAGAGGGGCAGATGAGACCCAGTACTTC. It codes for CATSRGADETQYF.